These 14 T cell receptor beta chains share one sample of origin, sequenced in a study of blood T cell repertoires in COVID-19. Some clones are missing from TCRdb's copy, which holds only in-frame ones; the method was immunoSEQ multiplex PCR. The table records 250,000 or so clones, about 90% of them present only once. Sequenced material: PBMCs or T cells enriched from blood (not recorded which). The receptors come from a man aged 45 to 65 who had been exposed to COVID-19.

A single count supports this clone. The chain combines TRBV24-1 with TRBJ1-5; 10 bases align to TRBD1. J was trimmed by 2 bases and V by 11 bases; bases with no gene match: 14. The CDR3 loop spans 17 amino acids. Germline CDR1 KGHDR, CDR2 SFDVKD. CDR3 DNA sequence: TGTGCCATAACGCCCGCTCCGGGACAGGGGCGCAATCAGCCCCAGCATTTT. It yields the protein CAITPAPGQGRNQPQHF.

The chain combines TRBV10-3 with TRBJ1-1; TRBD1 agrees at 7 bases. The CDR3 totals 17 residues. Germline V gives CDR1 ENHRY, CDR2 SYGVKD. The V segment lost 6 bases and the J segment 0 bases; nucleotides outside the gene matches: 13. The CDR3 sequence is CAIRIAPGQPMNTEAFF. CDR3 bases: TGTGCCATCAGAATAGCACCGGGACAGCCCATGAACACTGAAGCTTTCTTT.

This chain uses TRBV7-9 with TRBJ2-7, with unresolved D. The V and J ends lost 0 bases and 6 bases respectively, with 9 bases between them. From germline, CDR1 is SEHNR and CDR2 FQNEAQ (reference sequence). The CDR3 extends over 13 amino acids. Here the CDR3 DNA reads TGTGCCAGCAGCTTAGCGGTACAGTTCGAGCAGTACTTC. This gives the protein CASSLAVQFEQYF.

This chain links TRBV5-6 with TRBJ2-6, with TRBD1 as a possible D gene (6 bases). The CDR3 has 14 residues. Per the germline V gene, CDR1 is SGHDT and CDR2 is YYEEEE. Trimming took off 1 base at V and 8 bases at J, with 10 bases between the two ends. The DNA for the CDR3 is TGTGCCAGCAGCTTGACAGGGTCGACCAACGTCCTGACTTTC. Its protein product is CASSLTGSTNVLTF.

The V call is TRBV28, the J call TRBJ2-6, with 11 bases aligning to TRBD1. J was trimmed by 3 bases and V by 6 bases; bases with no gene match: 7. CDR1 and CDR2 (germline): MDHEN, SYDVKM. This CDR3 has 17 amino acids. This CDR3 reads CASSRGQGAVGANVLTF. The CDR3 bases are TGTGCCAGCAGCCGCGGACAGGGGGCCGTTGGGGCCAACGTCCTGACTTTC.

A few counts support this clone. The chain employs TRBV6-1 and TRBJ1-3; perhaps TRBD1 as D (5 bases). This CDR3 has 18 residues. Germline V gene data show CDR1 as MNHNS and CDR2 as SASEGT. Trimming cost V 3 bases and J 2 bases, with 20 bases left between them. The CDR3 here is CASSDRAGSSSTGNTIYF. CDR3 DNA sequence: TGTGCCAGCAGTGATAGGGCAGGGTCCTCATCTACTGGAAACACCATATATTTT.

This clone was found many times. The chain is built from TRBV9 and TRBJ1-1; a weak D match, TRBD1 (5 bases). Trimming stripped 0 bases from V and 1 base from J, with 13 bases between. The CDR3 length is 16 residues. Germline V CDR1 and CDR2: SGDLS, YYNGEE. The CDR3 sequence is CASSVDYGGANTEAFF. The CDR3 nucleotides are TGTGCCAGCAGCGTAGATTACGGCGGGGCGAACACTGAAGCTTTCTTT.

This chain uses TRBV4-1 with TRBJ2-6; D is unresolved. Trimming removed 0 bases at V and 0 bases at J, with 6 bases between. CDR1 is MGHRA and CDR2 is YSYEKL in the germline V gene. The CDR3 is 16 residues long. CDR3 sequence reads: CASSQERNSGANVLTF. The CDR3 DNA reads as TGCGCCAGCAGCCAAGAGCGGAACTCTGGGGCCAACGTCCTGACTTTC.

The chain uses TRBV7-8 and TRBJ1-1; 10 bases map to TRBD1. Germline assignment: CDR1 SGHVS and CDR2 FQNEAQ. V lost 1 base and J lost 4; bases outside the gene matches: 9. The CDR3 covers 17 residues. The CDR3 sequence: CASSLVPGQGWGTEAFF. The CDR3 DNA is TGTGCCAGCAGCTTAGTTCCGGGACAGGGGTGGGGCACTGAAGCTTTCTTT.

This chain connects TRBV28 to TRBJ1-1, with D unresolved. CDR1 is MDHEN and CDR2 is SYDVKM in the germline V gene. V lost 7 bases and J lost 1, with 13 bases in between. This CDR3 has 14 residues. CDR3 residues: CASNRPERNTEAFF. The CDR3 nucleotides are TGTGCCAGCAACCGACCGGAGAGGAACACTGAAGCTTTCTTT. The full variable domain, in which reference TRBV28 and TRBJ1-1 provide the parts outside the CDR3, is DVKVTQSSRYLVKRTGEKVFLECVQDMDHENMFWYRQDPGLGLRLIYFSYDVKMKEKGDIPEGYSVSREKKERFSLILESASTNQTSMYLCASNRPERNTEAFFGQGTRLTVV.

The chain is built from TRBV6-1 and TRBJ2-2, with a tentative D call TRBD1 (5 bases). This CDR3 has 16 residues. Germline V gene data show CDR1 as MNHNS and CDR2 as SASEGT. V was trimmed by 2 bases and J by 1 base, leaving 11 bases between them. CDR3: CASSELGRVNTGELFF. CDR3 sequence (DNA): TGTGCCAGCAGTGAACTCGGCAGGGTGAACACCGGGGAGCTGTTTTTT.

This clone appeared a few times. The rearrangement links TRBV7-2 to TRBJ1-6; D might be TRBD1 (5 bases). Germline lookup yields CDR1 SGHTA and CDR2 FQGNSA. Trimming took 5 bases from V and 4 from J, leaving 12 bases between them. The length of the CDR3 is 15 residues. CDR3 sequence reads: CASSQQGGYNSPLHF. The CDR3 bases are TGTGCCAGCAGCCAGCAGGGTGGGTATAATTCACCCCTCCACTTT.

This clone was seen a single time. The chain links TRBV5-8 to TRBJ2-2, with 9 positions matching TRBD1. The CDR3 is made up of 17 amino acids. Looked up from germline, CDR1 is SGHTS and CDR2 is YDEGEE. V trimming: 4 bases; J trimming: 4 bases; junction bases outside the gene matches: 11. CDR3 loop: CASSLDRTGDSTGELFF. The CDR3 DNA is TGTGCCAGCAGCCTCGACAGGACAGGGGATTCCACCGGGGAGCTGTTTTTT.

This chain links TRBV5-1 with TRBJ2-5; 8 bases map to TRBD2. The CDR3 has 14 residues. The germline CDR1 and CDR2 sequences are SGHRS and YFSETQ. With V trimmed by 2 bases and J by 1 base, 1 base remained unmatched. The CDR3 is CASSLLAVQETQYF. Here the CDR3 DNA reads TGCGCCAGCAGCTTACTAGCGGTCCAAGAGACCCAGTACTTC. The full variable domain, rest sourced from reference TRBV5-1 and TRBJ2-5, is KAGVTQTPRYLIKTRGQQVTLSCSPISGHRSVSWYQQTPGQGLQFLFEYFSETQRNKGNFPGRFSGRQFSNSRSEMNVSTLELGDSALYLCASSLLAVQETQYFGPGTRLLVL.